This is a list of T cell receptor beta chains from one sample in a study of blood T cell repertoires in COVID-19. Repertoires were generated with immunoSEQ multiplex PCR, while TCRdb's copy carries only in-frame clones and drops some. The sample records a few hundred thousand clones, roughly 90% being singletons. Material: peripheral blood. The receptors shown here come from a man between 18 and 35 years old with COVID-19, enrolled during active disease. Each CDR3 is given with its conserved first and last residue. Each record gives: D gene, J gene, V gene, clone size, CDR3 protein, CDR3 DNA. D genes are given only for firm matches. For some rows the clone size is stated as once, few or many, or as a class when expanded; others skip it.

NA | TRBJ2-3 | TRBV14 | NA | CASSQRRFADTQYF | TGTGCCAGCAGCCAGCGGCGTTTCGCAGATACGCAGTATTTT
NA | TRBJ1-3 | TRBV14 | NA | CASSARGTSGNTIYF | TGTGCCAGCAGTGCCAGGGGAACCTCTGGAAACACCATATATTTT
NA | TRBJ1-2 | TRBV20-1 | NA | CSARAVPGYTF | TGCAGTGCTAGAGCGGTACCTGGCTACACCTTC
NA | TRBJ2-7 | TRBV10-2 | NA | CASSESEGHIYAYEQYF | TGCGCCAGCAGTGAGTCCGAGGGCCATATATACGCCTACGAGCAGTACTTC
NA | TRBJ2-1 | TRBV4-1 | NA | CASSQDSLSYNEQFF | TGCGCCAGCAGCCAAGATTCCCTCTCCTACAATGAGCAGTTCTTC
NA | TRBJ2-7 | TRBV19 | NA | CATRRMTGSYEQYF | TGTGCCACGCGCAGGATGACAGGCTCCTACGAGCAGTACTTC
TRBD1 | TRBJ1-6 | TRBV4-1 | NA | CASSQGQGTLNSPLHF | TGCGCCAGCAGCCAAGGACAGGGAACGTTAAATTCACCCCTCCACTTT
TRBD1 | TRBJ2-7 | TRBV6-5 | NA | CASSYDEDRGGNEQYF | TGTGCCAGCAGTTACGACGAGGACAGGGGAGGGAACGAGCAGTACTTC
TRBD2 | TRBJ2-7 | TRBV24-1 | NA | CATSDTSGSRYEQYF | TGTGCCACCAGTGATACTAGCGGGAGTCGCTACGAGCAGTACTTC
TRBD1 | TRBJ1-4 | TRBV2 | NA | CASSVGQVGGDF | TGTGCCAGCAGTGTAGGACAGGTCGGCGGGGATTTT
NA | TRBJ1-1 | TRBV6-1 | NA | CASSERGNTEAFF | TGTGCCAGCAGTGAACGGGGGAACACTGAAGCTTTCTTT
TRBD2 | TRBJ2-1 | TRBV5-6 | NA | CASSFMTSGSYGEQFF | TGTGCCAGCAGCTTTATGACTAGCGGGAGCTATGGTGAGCAGTTCTTC
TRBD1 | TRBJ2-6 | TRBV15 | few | CATSRDFGGTGFSVSSGANVLTF | TGTGCCACCAGCAGAGATTTCGGAGGGACAGGGTTTTCAGTAAGCTCTGGGGCCAACGTCCTGACTTTC
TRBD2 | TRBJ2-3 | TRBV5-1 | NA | CASSLERGWEDTQYF | TGCGCCAGCAGCCTTGAGCGGGGGTGGGAAGATACGCAGTATTTT
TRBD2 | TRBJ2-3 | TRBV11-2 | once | CASSFSGSADTQYF | TGTGCCAGCAGCTTTAGCGGGAGCGCAGATACGCAGTATTTT
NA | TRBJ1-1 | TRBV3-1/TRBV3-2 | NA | CASSQTWTVTEAFF | TGTGCCAGCAGCCAAACCTGGACAGTCACTGAAGCTTTCTTT
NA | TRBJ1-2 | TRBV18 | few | CASSLVNYGYTF | TGTGCCAGCTCACTAGTGAACTATGGCTACACCTTC
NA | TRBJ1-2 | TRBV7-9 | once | CASSLAGRDHYGYTF | TGTGCCAGCAGCTTAGCGGGCAGGGATCACTATGGCTACACCTTC
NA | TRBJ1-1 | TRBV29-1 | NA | CSVVQGLNTEAFF | TGCAGCGTAGTACAGGGCCTGAACACTGAAGCTTTCTTT
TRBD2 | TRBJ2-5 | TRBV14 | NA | CASSKGLAGGQETQYF | TGTGCCAGCAGCAAAGGACTAGCGGGGGGCCAAGAGACCCAGTACTTC
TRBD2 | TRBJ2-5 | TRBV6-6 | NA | CASSLTTSGAQETQYF | TGTGCCAGCAGTTTAACGACTAGCGGGGCGCAAGAGACCCAGTACTTC
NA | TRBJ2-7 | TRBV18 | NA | CASSPAANHYEQYF | TGTGCCAGCTCACCGGCTGCAAACCACTACGAGCAGTACTTC
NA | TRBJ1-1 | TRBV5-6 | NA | CASSLARTWEAFF | TGTGCCAGCAGCTTGGCCAGGACATGGGAAGCTTTCTTT
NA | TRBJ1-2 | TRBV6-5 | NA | CASSYSIGQLYGYTF | TGTGCCAGCAGTTACTCAATTGGACAGCTGTATGGCTACACCTTC
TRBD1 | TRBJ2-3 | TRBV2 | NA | CASSRGTGLYF | TGTGCCAGCAGCAGGGGGACGGGGCTGTATTTT
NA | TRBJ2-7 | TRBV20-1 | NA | CSVRATYEQYF | TGCAGTGTACGCGCGACCTACGAGCAGTACTTC
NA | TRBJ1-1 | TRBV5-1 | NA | CASSLALPGNTEAFF | TGCGCCAGCAGCTTGGCGCTGCCCGGGAACACTGAAGCTTTCTTT
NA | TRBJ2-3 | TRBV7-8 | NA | CASSSRDRGEQRGVDTQYF | TGTGCCAGCAGCTCACGGGACAGGGGTGAACAGCGGGGGGTGGATACGCAGTATTTT